A selection of T cell receptor beta chains follows, all from one sample in a study of T-cell reconstitution after alpha-beta-depleted transplantation in children. TCRdb ran MiXCR on the PCR reads and lists one entry per CDR3 protein. The table shows 780,000 or so distinct CDR3 sequences, with roughly 15% occurring only once. Specimen: PBMCs, mostly from graft donor cells, collected 360 days after TCRalphabeta/CD19-depleted stem cell transplant. These receptors were taken from a male patient younger than 18 who had a stem cell transplant for acute lymphoblastic leukemia, so the T cells may come from the graft donor. Each CDR3 is given with its conserved first and last residue. D genes are given only for firm matches. The size of a clone is reported for some rows only, either as once, few or many, or as a class for expanded clones.

j_gene | abundance | v_gene | d_gene | CDR3nt | CDR3aa
TRBJ1-5 | NA | TRBV18 | NA | TGTGCCAGCTCACCAAATTCCAGGGCTCGCAATCAGCCCCAGCATTTT | CASSPNSRARNQPQHF
TRBJ2-1 | NA | TRBV21-1 | NA | TGTGCCAGCAGCAACCGGGACAGGGAAAGGTCTTACAATGAGCAGTTCTTC | CASSNRDRERSYNEQFF
TRBJ2-1 | NA | TRBV6-2/TRBV6-3 | NA | TGTGCCAGCATGTCTCGGGAGACTTTTTACGAGCAGTTCTTC | CASMSRETFYEQFF
TRBJ1-1 | many | TRBV6-1 | NA | TGTGCCAGCAGTGACTACAGGGTTGAAGCTTTCTTT | CASSDYRVEAFF
TRBJ2-2 | few | TRBV9 | TRBD1 | TGTGCCAGCAGCGTGGGACAGACCGGGGAGCTGTTTTTT | CASSVGQTGELFF
TRBJ2-1 | NA | TRBV12-3/TRBV12-4 | NA | TGTGCCAGCATTCTCCATAGCTCCTACAATGAGCAGTTCTTC | CASILHSSYNEQFF
TRBJ1-5 | many | TRBV28 | NA | TGTGCCAGCAGTTTGCTGAACAATCAGCCCCAGCATTTT | CASSLLNNQPQHF
TRBJ2-3 | many | TRBV24-1 | NA | TGTGCCACCAGTTCAGACGGATACACAGATACGCAGTATTTT | CATSSDGYTDTQYF
TRBJ2-6 | NA | TRBV14 | NA | TGTGCCAGCAGCCGGACCGGGAAACCAGGGTCATGGGTTTACGTCCTGACTTTC | CASSRTGKPGSWVYVLTF
TRBJ2-3 | NA | TRBV7-8 | NA | TGTGCCAGCCACAGGCCCGGATGGTCGGGGCATAAGGTTACGCAGTATTTT | CASHRPGWSGHKVTQYF
TRBJ1-2 | NA | TRBV9 | NA | TGTGCCAGCAGCGTAGGGCCCGGGGAGAACTATGGCTACACCTTC | CASSVGPGENYGYTF
TRBJ2-2 | NA | TRBV19 | NA | TGTGCCATTACCGGAAGGGAGAACACCGGGGAGCTGTTTTTT | CAITGRENTGELFF
TRBJ2-2 | few | TRBV15 | TRBD1 | TGTGCCACCAGCCCGGGGACAGTCGGGGAGCTGTTTTTT | CATSPGTVGELFF
TRBJ1-6 | many | TRBV5-1 | NA | TGCGCCAGCAGCTTGGACAGGGCCGGTGATTCACCCCTCCACTTT | CASSLDRAGDSPLHF
TRBJ2-1 | NA | TRBV5-1 | NA | TGCGCCAGCAGCTTGGCCTCTTGGGAGTCCTACAATGAGCAGTTCTTC | CASSLASWESYNEQFF
TRBJ2-7 | NA | TRBV16 | TRBD2 | TGTGCCAGCAGCCAATTGGCCGGGAGGACGTCCCACGAGCAGTACTTC | CASSQLAGRTSHEQYF
TRBJ1-3 | few | TRBV6-1 | NA | TGTGCCAGCAGTGATATTCAGGGGAGGTTCTCTGGAAACACCATATATTTT | CASSDIQGRFSGNTIYF
TRBJ2-7 | NA | TRBV7-9 | TRBD1 | TGTGCCAGCAGCTCCGAAGGGACAGGGGACTACGAGCAGTACTTC | CASSSEGTGDYEQYF
TRBJ2-7 | few | TRBV7-9 | NA | TGTGCCAGCAGCTTGGTGGGGCTCGAGCAGTACTTC | CASSLVGLEQYF
TRBJ2-2 | NA | TRBV20-1 | NA | TGCAGTGCTAGAGCTTCCTCCGGGGCTAGCGTTACCGGGGAGCTGTTTTTT | CSARASSGASVTGELFF
TRBJ2-7 | many | TRBV7-3 | NA | TGTGCCAGCAGCGCCCACAGGGATACGTTATCCTACGAGCAGTACTTC | CASSAHRDTLSYEQYF
TRBJ2-7 | once | TRBV6-5 | TRBD1 | TGTGCCAGCAGATTCTCCGGGACAGGGATCTACGAGCAGTACTTC | CASRFSGTGIYEQYF
TRBJ2-2 | few | TRBV3-1 | TRBD2 | TGTGCCAGCAGCTTCCGACTAGCGGGAGTGCCGAACACCGGGGAGCTGTTTTTT | CASSFRLAGVPNTGELFF
TRBJ2-1 | many | TRBV9 | NA | TGTGCCAGCAGCGTGGCAGGGCTGGGCGATGAGCAGTTCTTC | CASSVAGLGDEQFF
TRBJ2-7 | few | TRBV20-1 | NA | TGCAGTGCTGCCGGGGCCAGGAGAGGAAGGTCCTACGAGCAGTACTTC | CSAAGARRGRSYEQYF
TRBJ2-5 | NA | TRBV29-1 | TRBD1 | TGCAGCGTCGTGAAACAGGGGAGAGAGACCCAGTACTTC | CSVVKQGRETQYF